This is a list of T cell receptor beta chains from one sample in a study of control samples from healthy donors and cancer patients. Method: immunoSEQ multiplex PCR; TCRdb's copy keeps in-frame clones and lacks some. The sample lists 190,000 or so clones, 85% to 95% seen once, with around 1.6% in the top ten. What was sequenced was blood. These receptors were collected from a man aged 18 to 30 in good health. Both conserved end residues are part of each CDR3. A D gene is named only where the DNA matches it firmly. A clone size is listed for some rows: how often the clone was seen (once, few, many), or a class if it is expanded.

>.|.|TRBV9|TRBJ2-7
TGTGCCAGCAGCGCCAGCGGCGAGCAGTACTTC
CASSASGEQYF
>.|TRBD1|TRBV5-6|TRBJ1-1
TGTGCCAGCAGCTCGACAGGGGGAGGTGAAGCTTTCTTT
CASSSTGGGEAFF
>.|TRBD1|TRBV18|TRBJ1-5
TGTGCCAGCTCACCACTTCAGGGGACAGGGTCCTCCTTAAGGCGACAGCCCCAGCATTTT
CASSPLQGTGSSLRRQPQHF
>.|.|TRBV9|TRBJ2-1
TGTGCCAGCAGCGCTAGCCCGGGCCGTTTAATGAATGAGCAGTTCTTC
CASSASPGRLMNEQFF
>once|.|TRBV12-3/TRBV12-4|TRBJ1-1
TGTGCCAGCAGTTTAGCCCTCTACGCTGAAGCTTTCTTT
CASSLALYAEAFF
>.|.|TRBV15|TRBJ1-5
TGTGCCACCAGCAGAGGACAGGCCGGTCAGCCCCAGCATTTT
CATSRGQAGQPQHF
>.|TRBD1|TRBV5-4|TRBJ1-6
TGTGCCAGCAGCTTAGGACAGGTGAATTCGCCCCTCCACTTT
CASSLGQVNSPLHF
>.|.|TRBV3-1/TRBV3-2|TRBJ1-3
TGTGCCAGCAGACGGGAATCCTCTGGAAACACCATATATTTT
CASRRESSGNTIYF
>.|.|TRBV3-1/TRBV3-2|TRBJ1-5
TGTGCCAGCAGCCAAGCCTCGGGGGGCAATCAGCCCCAGCATTTT
CASSQASGGNQPQHF
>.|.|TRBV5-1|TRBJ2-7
TGCGCCAGCAGCTTGACAGTTACCGGTCTCGGCATCGAGCAGTACTTC
CASSLTVTGLGIEQYF
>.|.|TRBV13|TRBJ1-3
TGTGCCAGCAGCTTCCGCGACGGAAACACCATATATTTT
CASSFRDGNTIYF
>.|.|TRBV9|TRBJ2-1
TGTGCCAGCAGCGTCAGCGAGGGGGGTTACAATGAGCAGTTCTTC
CASSVSEGGYNEQFF
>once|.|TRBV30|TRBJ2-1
TGTGCCTTGACGCGGACCCTCATGGGGGAGCAGTTCTTC
CALTRTLMGEQFF
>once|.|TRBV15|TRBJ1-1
TGTGCCACCAGCAGTAAGGATAAGGGATCCGGCACTGAAGCTTTCTTT
CATSSKDKGSGTEAFF
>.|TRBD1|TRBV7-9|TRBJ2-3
TGTGCCAGCACCCCGGGACAGGGGGCTTGGACAGATACGCAGTATTTT
CASTPGQGAWTDTQYF
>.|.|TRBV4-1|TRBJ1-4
TGCGCCAGCAGCCAAGAGGCTATGGGTGGACTGGCAACTAATGAAAAACTGTTTTTT
CASSQEAMGGLATNEKLFF
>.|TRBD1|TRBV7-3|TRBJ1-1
TGTGCCAGCAGCACTCGACAGGGGGCGGAAGCTTTCTTT
CASSTRQGAEAFF
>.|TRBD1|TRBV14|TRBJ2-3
TGTGCCAGCAGCCCCCAAACCGGGACAGCCGATACGCAGTATTTT
CASSPQTGTADTQYF
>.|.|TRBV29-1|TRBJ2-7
TGCAGCGTTGACGGGGCAGGGTCTAACGAGCAGTACTTC
CSVDGAGSNEQYF
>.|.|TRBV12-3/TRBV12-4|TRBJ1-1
TGTGCCAGCAGTTCTCAGGGGAACACTGAAGCTTTCTTT
CASSSQGNTEAFF
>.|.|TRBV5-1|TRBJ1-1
TGCGCCGGCAGCTTGGAACCCCGGGACCGGGCATACACTGAAGCTTTCTTT
CAGSLEPRDRAYTEAFF
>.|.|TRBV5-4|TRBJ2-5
TGTGCCAGCAGCCTGACCGGTACCCAAGAGACCCAGTACTTC
CASSLTGTQETQYF
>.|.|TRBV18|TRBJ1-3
TGTGCCAGCTCACCGCTCCAAGGGGGTGCCGGAAACACCATATATTTT
CASSPLQGGAGNTIYF
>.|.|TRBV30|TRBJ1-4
TGTGCCTGGAGCGGAGCAGTTGAAAAACTGTTTTTT
CAWSGAVEKLFF
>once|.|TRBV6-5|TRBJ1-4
TGTGCCAGCAGCCCGGTATGGGGAGGTGAAAAACTGTTTTTT
CASSPVWGGEKLFF
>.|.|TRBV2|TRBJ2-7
TGTGCCAGCAGTGATCGCAGGGATGAGCAGTACTTC
CASSDRRDEQYF
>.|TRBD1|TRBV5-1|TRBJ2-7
TGCGCCAGCAGCTCTGGACAGGGTTCTTACGAGCAGTACTTC
CASSSGQGSYEQYF
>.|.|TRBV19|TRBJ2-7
TGTGCCAGTAGTATGATAAGGGACGCCCCCATATACGAGCAGTACTTC
CASSMIRDAPIYEQYF
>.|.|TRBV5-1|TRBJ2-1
TGCGCCGGCAGGGTAACAGGTAGCTCCTACAATGAGCAGTTCTTC
CAGRVTGSSYNEQFF
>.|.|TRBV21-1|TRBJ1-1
TGTGCCAGCAGCGCTCCCCTTAGGTTTAAGGTGAGGGACACTGAAGCTTTCTTT
CASSAPLRFKVRDTEAFF
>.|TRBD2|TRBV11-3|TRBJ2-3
TGTGCCAGCAGCTCGCCTTGGACTAGAGTGTTGTATTTT
CASSSPWTRVLYF
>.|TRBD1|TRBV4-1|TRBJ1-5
TGCGCCAGCAGCCTAAGCACAGGGGTAAGCAATCAGCCCCAGCATTTT
CASSLSTGVSNQPQHF
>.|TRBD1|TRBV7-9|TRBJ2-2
TGTGCCAGCAGCAGGTGGACAGGGCGGAACACCGGGGAGCTGTTTTTT
CASSRWTGRNTGELFF
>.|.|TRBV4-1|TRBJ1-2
TGCGCCAGCAGCCAAACCGGGACGTCCTATGGCTACACCTTC
CASSQTGTSYGYTF
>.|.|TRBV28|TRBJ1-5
TGTGCCAGCAGTTTAAGCGACAGAGATTGGCCCCAGCATTTT
CASSLSDRDWPQHF
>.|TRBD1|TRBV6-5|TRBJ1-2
TGTGCCAGCAGAGTCACAGGGGGGTATGGCTACACCTTC
CASRVTGGYGYTF
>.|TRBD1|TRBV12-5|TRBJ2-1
TGTGCTAGTGGTTTGTTAGGGGGCGATGAGCAGTTCTTC
CASGLLGGDEQFF
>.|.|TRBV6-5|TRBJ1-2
TGTGCCAGCAGTTACTCCTGGGAGCAGGCGTCTGGCTACACCTTC
CASSYSWEQASGYTF
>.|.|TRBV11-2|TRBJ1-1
TGTGCCAGCAGCATAGGGGGTTCCGGGAACACTGAAGCTTTCTTT
CASSIGGSGNTEAFF
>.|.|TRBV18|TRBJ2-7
TGTGCCAGCTCACCACCGGAGGTAGGAACCTACGAGCAGTACTTC
CASSPPEVGTYEQYF
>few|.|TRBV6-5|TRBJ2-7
TGTGCCAGCAATGGGCACAGGGACTGGGAGCAGTACTTC
CASNGHRDWEQYF